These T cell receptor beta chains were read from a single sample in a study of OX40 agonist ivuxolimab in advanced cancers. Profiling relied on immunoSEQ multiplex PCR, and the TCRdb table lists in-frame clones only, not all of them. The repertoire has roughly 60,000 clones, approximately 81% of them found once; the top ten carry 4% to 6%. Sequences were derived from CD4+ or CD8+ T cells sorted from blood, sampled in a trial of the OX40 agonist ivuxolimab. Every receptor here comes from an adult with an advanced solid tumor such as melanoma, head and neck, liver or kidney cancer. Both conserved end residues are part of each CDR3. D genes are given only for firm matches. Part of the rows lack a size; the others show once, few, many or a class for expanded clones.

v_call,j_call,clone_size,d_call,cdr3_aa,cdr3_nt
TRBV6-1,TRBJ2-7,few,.,CASSGTSSYEQYF,TGTGCCAGCAGCGGTACCAGCTCCTACGAGCAGTACTTC
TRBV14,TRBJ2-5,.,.,CASSQTDRVQETQYF,TGTGCCAGCAGCCAAACTGACAGAGTCCAAGAGACCCAGTACTTC
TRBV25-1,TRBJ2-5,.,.,CASRTAETQYF,TGTGCCAGCAGAACCGCGGAGACCCAGTACTTC
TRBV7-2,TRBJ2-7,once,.,CASSYQGSSYEQYF,TGTGCCAGCAGCTATCAGGGGAGCTCCTACGAGCAGTACTTC
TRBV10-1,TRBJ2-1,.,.,CASPYITWRANEQFF,TGCGCCAGCCCCTATATAACCTGGAGGGCGAATGAGCAGTTCTTC
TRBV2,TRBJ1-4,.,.,CASRPGIGQEKLFF,TGTGCCAGCCGCCCTGGAATTGGACAGGAAAAACTGTTTTTT
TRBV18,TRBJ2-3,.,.,CASSPGGGGIGLTDTQYF,TGTGCCAGCTCACCTGGAGGCGGAGGCATCGGACTAACAGATACGCAGTATTTT
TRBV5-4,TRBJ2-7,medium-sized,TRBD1,CASSSEVQGTYEQYF,TGTGCCAGCAGCTCGGAGGTACAGGGGACCTACGAGCAGTACTTC
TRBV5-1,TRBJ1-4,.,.,CASSYNPPGPTNEKLFF,TGCGCCAGCAGCTATAACCCCCCAGGCCCGACTAATGAAAAACTGTTTTTT
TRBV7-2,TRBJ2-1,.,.,CASSPVSGRSNEQFF,TGTGCCAGCAGCCCAGTTAGTGGTAGGAGTAATGAGCAGTTCTTC